A single sample gave rise to the 28 T cell receptor beta chains below, sequenced in a study of cytomegalovirus exposure and HLA in healthy donors. The assay was immunoSEQ multiplex PCR, and TCRdb's table has in-frame clones only and misses some. The profile shows about 100,000 clones, 90% to 96% of them singletons. The sequencing input was PBMCs. The source of these receptors is a woman younger than 35 in good health and CMV-seronegative.

V usage is TRBV9 and J usage is TRBJ2-5; a possible D gene is TRBD2 (5 bases). The CDR3 sequence is 14 residues long. The germline CDR1 and CDR2 sequences are SGDLS and YYNGEE. Trimming left V 2 bases short and J 4 bases short, with 12 bases between. CDR3: CASSVEGMGETQYF. The CDR3 DNA reads as TGTGCCAGCAGCGTTGAGGGCATGGGAGAGACCCAGTACTTC.

This clone was counted a single time. DNA for the CDR3: TGTGCCAGCAGCCGCACTAGCGGGGGATTCCAAGAGACCCAGTACTTC. The encoded protein is CASSRTSGGFQETQYF. V usage is TRBV27 and J usage is TRBJ2-5; 11 nucleotides agree with TRBD2. This CDR3 comprises 16 residues. The junction had 7 bases not matched to a gene; V was cut back by 6 bases and J by 1 base. CDR1 is MNHEY, CDR2 SMNVEV, per germline (reference sequence).

The J gene is TRBJ1-6, the V gene TRBV7-9, with D possibly TRBD1 on 5 matching bases. Germline V gene lookup returns CDR1 SEHNR and CDR2 FQNEAQ (reference sequence). V was shortened by 1 base and J by 4 bases, with 11 bases between the two germline ends. This CDR3 has 16 residues. The CDR3 bases are TGTGCCAGCAGCTTAGAGGGGTTTCGGTATAATTCACCCCTCCACTTT. Translation: CASSLEGFRYNSPLHF.

This clone was seen just once. The rearrangement joins TRBV5-1 to TRBJ1-2; 7 nucleotides line up with TRBD1. The CDR3 sequence is 13 residues long. Losses at the gene ends were 2 bases for V and 8 bases for J; bases not matched to a gene: 6. Per germline, CDR1 SGHRS and CDR2 YFSETQ. CDR3 in DNA: TGCGCCAGCAGCTTTAGGCAGGGGGAAGGCTACACCTTC. It specifies CASSFRQGEGYTF.

This clone showed up just once. The chain recombines TRBV4-1 with TRBJ2-6, with D possibly matching TRBD2 (6 bases). The V and J ends lost 3 bases and 4 bases respectively, with 22 bases between them. The CDR3 is made up of 19 amino acids. From germline, CDR1 is MGHRA and CDR2 YSYEKL. CDR3 loop: CASSQPTGGIRRGANVLTF. CDR3 sequence (DNA): TGCGCCAGCAGCCAGCCCACCGGGGGAATTCGTCGAGGGGCCAACGTCCTGACTTTC.

The V and J genes are TRBV19 and TRBJ2-2; D unresolved. Trimming shortened V by 5 bases and J by 1 base, and 8 bases separated the two germline ends. The CDR3 has 14 amino acids. Germline V gene lookup returns CDR1 LNHDA and CDR2 SQIVND (reference sequence). The CDR3 DNA is TGTGCCAGTAGTGACTCAATGAACACCGGGGAGCTGTTTTTT. Translation: CASSDSMNTGELFF.

The chain employs TRBV6-6 and TRBJ2-7; D perhaps matches TRBD2 (7 bases). The CDR3 extends over 12 amino acids. Germline values: CDR1 MNHNY, CDR2 SVGAGI (reference sequence). Trimming took 0 bases from V and 12 from J, leaving 12 bases between them. CDR3 DNA: TGTGCCAGCAGTTACTCGTCCGGGGGGCCGTACTTC. Translated, it gives CASSYSSGGPYF.

This sequence joins TRBV4-1 and TRBJ2-2; D is unclear. CDR1 and CDR2 from the germline V gene are MGHRA and YSYEKL. The CDR3 spans 13 residues. The germline V and J ends were trimmed by 4 bases and 7 bases, with 10 bases remaining between them. CDR3 coding DNA: TGCGCCAGCAGCCTCGAACTTTACGGGGAGCTGTTTTTT. Protein: CASSLELYGELFF.

The chain employs TRBV7-2 and TRBJ2-3; tentatively, D is TRBD1 (6 bases). V was pared by 5 bases and J by 6 bases, with 12 bases between. The CDR3 totals 13 residues. CDR1 SGHTA and CDR2 FQGNSA come from the germline V gene. The CDR3 nucleotides read TGTGCCAGCAGCCCTACAGGGCACGATACGCAGTATTTT. Translated: CASSPTGHDTQYF.

The gene calls are TRBV4-1 and TRBJ2-7, with 9 positions matching TRBD1. V dropped 1 base and J dropped 3; count of bases not matched to a gene: 4. Germline CDR1 reads MGHRA; CDR2 reads YSYEKL. This CDR3 region has 15 residues. This CDR3 is CASSQGTGVVYEQYF. In nucleotides, the CDR3 is TGCGCCAGCAGCCAAGGGACAGGGGTCGTCTACGAGCAGTACTTC.

The rearrangement links TRBV5-5 to TRBJ2-7, with D possibly being TRBD2 (5 bases). The germline gives CDR1 SGHKS, CDR2 YYEKEE (reference sequence). Trimming took off 2 bases at V and 9 bases at J, with 9 bases between the two ends. The CDR3 is 11 residues long. CDR3 protein: CASSFARGQYF. In nucleotides, the CDR3 is TGTGCCAGCAGCTTTGCCCGGGGGCAGTACTTC.

This chain links TRBV27 with TRBJ2-3; D perhaps matches TRBD2 (6 bases). The V and J ends lost 7 bases and 0 bases respectively, with 11 bases between them. Germline CDR1 MNHEY, CDR2 SMNVEV (reference sequence). The CDR3 has 14 residues. This CDR3 is CASNSRGSTDTQYF. The CDR3 DNA follows: TGTGCCAGCAATAGCCGGGGGAGCACAGATACGCAGTATTTT.

The chain employs TRBV4-3 and TRBJ1-3, with 8 bases that match TRBD1. J lost 3 bases, V lost 0 bases, and 4 bases had no gene match. Germline V lookup: CDR1 LGHNA, CDR2 YSLEER. The CDR3 spans 16 residues. The CDR3 DNA is TGCGCCAGCAGCCAAGAGGACAGGGTTCTTGGAAACACCATATATTTT. This encodes CASSQEDRVLGNTIYF.

This clone appeared once. This chain links TRBV7-3 with TRBJ2-1; D perhaps matches TRBD2 (7 bases). The CDR3 sequence is 16 residues long. Per the germline V gene, CDR1 is SGHTA and CDR2 is FQGTGA. V lost 2 bases to trimming and J lost 3 bases, with 14 bases between them. The CDR3 is CASSLLGGAFYNEQFF. CDR3 DNA: TGTGCCAGCAGCTTATTGGGGGGGGCCTTCTACAATGAGCAGTTCTTC.

The chain employs TRBV28 and TRBJ1-2, with D perhaps matching TRBD1 (5 bases). Germline values: CDR1 MDHEN, CDR2 SYDVKM. V gave up 4 bases and J gave up 6 bases, with 15 bases separating them. CDR3 length: 14 amino acids. The CDR3 DNA is TGTGCCAGCAGTTATAGGGGAATTGGGAATGGCTACACCTTC. It yields the protein CASSYRGIGNGYTF.

This clone was seen only once. This chain joins TRBV7-8 and TRBJ1-4, with D possibly being TRBD1 (6 bases). Trimming took 1 base from V and 4 from J, leaving 10 bases between them. This CDR3 has 15 residues. From germline, CDR1 is SGHVS and CDR2 FQNEAQ. CDR3 sequence reads: CASSLGQVFNEKLFF. Here the CDR3 DNA reads TGTGCCAGCAGCTTAGGACAGGTGTTTAATGAAAAACTGTTTTTT.

Here the CDR3 reads CASSEGRNSINEQYF. For the CDR3, the DNA is TGTGCCAGCAGTGAAGGCAGGAACTCTATCAACGAGCAGTACTTC. The rearrangement uses TRBV2 and TRBJ2-7; D not certain. With 1 base removed from V and 5 bases from J, the gap between germline ends came to 15 bases. Germline lookup yields CDR1 SNHLY and CDR2 FYNNEI. CDR3 length: 15 residues. The whole variable domain, filled in from reference TRBV2 and TRBJ2-7, reads EPEVTQTPSHQVTQMGQEVILRCVPISNHLYFYWYRQILGQKVEFLVSFYNNEISEKSEIFDDQFSVERPDGSNFTLKIRSTKLEDSAMYFCASSEGRNSINEQYFGPGTRLTVT.

This chain connects TRBV28 to TRBJ2-3, with TRBD2 identical over 8 bases. The CDR3 consists of 14 residues. In germline, CDR1 is MDHEN, CDR2 SYDVKM. V shed 6 bases, J shed 6 bases, and the junction held 8 bases outside the gene matches. This CDR3 reads CASRDSGARDTQYF. The CDR3 nucleotides are TGTGCCAGCAGGGATAGCGGGGCTAGGGATACGCAGTATTTT. Combining the CDR3 with reference TRBV28 and TRBJ2-3 gives the whole variable domain DVKVTQSSRYLVKRTGEKVFLECVQDMDHENMFWYRQDPGLGLRLIYFSYDVKMKEKGDIPEGYSVSREKKERFSLILESASTNQTSMYLCASRDSGARDTQYFGPGTRLTVL.

The chain carries TRBV4-2 and TRBJ2-1; D is possibly TRBD2 (6 bases). The germline V gene has CDR1 LGHNA and CDR2 YNFKEQ. V was trimmed by 0 bases and J by 3 bases, leaving 18 bases between them. The CDR3 covers 18 residues. The chain's CDR3 is CASSQETSRELLYNEQFF. CDR3 nucleotide sequence: TGTGCCAGCAGCCAAGAGACTAGTCGTGAACTGCTCTACAATGAGCAGTTCTTC.

The chain is built from TRBV16 and TRBJ1-5; D may be TRBD1 (5 bases). This CDR3 spans 17 amino acids. Germline values: CDR1 KGHSY, CDR2 FQNENV. The V end was cut by 4 bases, the J end by 0 bases, with 16 bases between. The CDR3 DNA sequence: TGTGCCAGCAGCCCCCGTCGGCGGGGGTATAGCAATCAGCCCCAGCATTTT. Translating it yields CASSPRRRGYSNQPQHF.

The chain uses TRBV7-2 and TRBJ1-2; TRBD1 aligns across 9 bases. V shed 5 bases and J 4 bases; nucleotides not matched to a gene: 11. This CDR3 region has 16 residues. The germline gives CDR1 SGHTA, CDR2 FQGNSA. This chain's CDR3 is CASSPHQGGQGYGYTF. In DNA form, the CDR3 reads TGTGCCAGCAGCCCACACCAAGGGGGACAGGGCTATGGCTACACCTTC.

The rearrangement links TRBV19 to TRBJ1-1; 8 positions match TRBD1. The CDR3 consists of 14 residues. After removal of 5 bases from V and 6 bases from J, the junction contained 8 bases not matched to a gene. The germline gives CDR1 LNHDA, CDR2 SQIVND (reference sequence). This CDR3 is CASSVRQGFAEAFF. In nucleotides, the CDR3 is TGTGCCAGTAGTGTCAGACAGGGGTTTGCTGAAGCTTTCTTT.

This clone is a singleton in its sample. The V call is TRBV7-3, the J call TRBJ2-5; 8 bases align to TRBD1. Germline assignment: CDR1 SGHTA and CDR2 FQGTGA. The CDR3 extends over 13 amino acids. The J segment lost 4 bases and the V segment lost 3 bases, leaving 1 base of the junction unmatched. The CDR3 region has the DNA TGTGCCAGCAGCTTCGACAGGGGAGAGACCCAGTACTTC. Its protein is CASSFDRGETQYF.

V and J are TRBV10-3 and TRBJ1-2, with 7 bases matching TRBD1. Trimming took 4 bases from V and 6 from J; bases not matched to a gene: 2. Germline V gene lookup returns CDR1 ENHRY and CDR2 SYGVKD. CDR3 length: 12 amino acids. CDR3 DNA: TGTGCCATCAGTGGGACAGGAGATGGCTACACCTTC. It specifies CAISGTGDGYTF.

This chain links TRBV6-6 with TRBJ2-2; D might be TRBD2 (6 bases). Germline CDR1 and CDR2: MNHNY and SVGAGI (reference sequence). Trimming took off 7 bases at V and 4 bases at J, with 19 bases between the two ends. This CDR3 is built from 16 residues. CDR3: CASTRKEGGGTGELFF. CDR3 nucleotides: TGTGCCAGCACCAGGAAGGAGGGTGGGGGCACCGGGGAGCTGTTTTTT.

This sequence joins TRBV7-6 and TRBJ2-7; the match to TRBD1 covers 8 bases. CDR3 size: 15 residues. Germline CDR1 SGHVS, CDR2 FNYEAQ. J lost 5 bases, V lost 5 bases, and 11 bases had no gene match. The DNA for the CDR3 is TGTGCCAGCAGCGCCACCGCCGGGACAGGCAACGAGCAGTACTTC. It yields the protein CASSATAGTGNEQYF.

CDR3 sequence (DNA): TGTGCCAGCAGTGCGGGACACCTGAACACTGAAGCTTTCTTT. Protein: CASSAGHLNTEAFF. V and J are TRBV25-1 and TRBJ1-1, with D maybe TRBD1 (6 bases). Trimming left V 4 bases short and J 0 bases short, with 9 bases between. This CDR3 is 14 amino acids long. The germline V gene has CDR1 MGHDK and CDR2 SYGVNS.

This clone was picked up one time. This chain connects TRBV19 to TRBJ2-7; possibly TRBD1 for D (7 bases). V was cut by 4 bases and J by 3 bases, with 13 bases left in between. The germline V gene encodes CDR1 LNHDA and CDR2 SQIVND (reference sequence). The CDR3 length is 14 residues. The CDR3 spells CASSTQGGIYEQYF. DNA for the CDR3: TGTGCCAGTAGTACCCAGGGGGGTATCTACGAGCAGTACTTC.